Following are 27 T cell receptor beta chains from one sample sequenced in a study of PD-1 blockade in classical Hodgkin lymphoma. The data were produced by immunoSEQ multiplex PCR, yet TCRdb's version contains in-frame clones alone and is incomplete. The sample comprises some 20,000 clones, approximately 90% of which are singletons, and under 15% rests with the top ten. Autologous stem cell transplantation was followed by relapse in every patient, and brentuximab vedotin exposure varied. Sequenced material: peripheral blood mononuclear cells (PBMCs), taken before the second cycle of nivolumab. These receptors came from a human donor with classical Hodgkin lymphoma.

The CDR3 bases are TGTGCCAGCAGCTTATCGGGTAATACTGAAGCTTTCTTT. As protein: CASSLSGNTEAFF. The chain combines TRBV7-8 with TRBJ1-1, with D hard to call. This CDR3 is built from 13 residues. V lost 2 bases and J 5 bases, leaving 9 bases between the germline ends. Germline V gene data show CDR1 as SGHVS and CDR2 as FQNEAQ.

This chain uses TRBV5-1 with TRBJ2-3; TRBD1 aligns across 7 bases. The CDR3 totals 15 residues. Germline V CDR1 and CDR2: SGHRS, YFSETQ. After removal of 2 bases from V and 1 base from J, the junction contained 4 bases not matched to a gene. The CDR3 spells CASSLGGLGTDTQYF. CDR3 nucleotide sequence: TGCGCCAGCAGCTTAGGGGGCTTAGGCACAGATACGCAGTATTTT.

This clone was detected only once. J is TRBJ1-2 and V is TRBV6-1; D is ambiguous. Germline V lookup: CDR1 MNHNS, CDR2 SASEGT. V shed 0 bases and J shed 6 bases, with 11 bases lying between them. The CDR3 spans 14 residues. The CDR3 loop is CASSEARGLDGYTF. DNA of the CDR3: TGTGCCAGCAGTGAAGCGCGAGGGTTAGATGGCTACACCTTC.

V is TRBV5-8 and J is TRBJ1-2; D uncertain. With 7 bases removed from V and 4 bases from J, the gap between germline ends came to 11 bases. The CDR3 has 12 residues. CDR1 and CDR2 (germline): SGHTS, YDEGEE. The CDR3 coding sequence is TGTGCCAGCCCGCGGCCTTCCTATGGCTACACCTTC. Translation gives CASPRPSYGYTF.

The V gene is TRBV4-3, the J gene TRBJ1-4; 9 bases map to TRBD1. This CDR3 is 15 amino acids long. CDR1 is LGHNA and CDR2 is YSLEER in the germline V gene. J lost 7 bases, V lost 0 bases, and 3 bases had no gene match. The CDR3 reads CASSQEGTGTEKLFF. Here the CDR3 DNA reads TGCGCCAGCAGCCAAGAGGGGACAGGGACTGAAAAACTGTTTTTT.

The chain has TRBV5-1 and TRBJ2-5, with D unresolved. Trimming pared 0 bases from V and 4 bases from J, leaving 4 bases between. Germline V CDR1 and CDR2: SGHRS, YFSETQ. The CDR3 totals 12 residues. The CDR3 DNA sequence: TGCGCCAGCAGCTTGGGCCTAGAGACCCAGTACTTC. This sequence encodes CASSLGLETQYF.

The chain joins TRBV5-1 to TRBJ1-2; maybe TRBD1 (6 bases). Germline assignment: CDR1 SGHRS and CDR2 YFSETQ. The V and J ends lost 2 bases and 6 bases respectively, with 14 bases between them. The length of the CDR3 is 14 residues. The CDR3 DNA follows: TGCGCCAGCAGCTTAAACTCAGGGGAGGATGGCTACACCTTC. Its translation is CASSLNSGEDGYTF.

The chain combines TRBV6-5 with TRBJ2-5; 8 bases match TRBD1. V was clipped by 4 bases and J by 5 bases; unmatched bases: 9. There are 15 residues in the CDR3. Germline assignment: CDR1 MNHEY and CDR2 SVGAGI. The chain's CDR3 is CASSSTGVGAETQYF. CDR3 sequence (DNA): TGTGCCAGCAGTTCGACAGGGGTTGGGGCTGAGACCCAGTACTTC.

This chain uses TRBV7-8 with TRBJ2-3, with 11 bases matching TRBD2. Per the germline V gene, CDR1 is SGHVS and CDR2 is FQNEAQ. The CDR3 length is 16 residues. V shed 2 bases, J shed 3 bases, and the junction held 4 bases outside the gene matches. The CDR3 spells CASSLLSSGGTDTQYF. The CDR3 DNA sequence: TGTGCCAGCAGCTTACTGTCTAGCGGGGGGACAGATACGCAGTATTTT.

J is TRBJ1-2 and V is TRBV9, with D uncertain. The CDR3 is 13 amino acids. The germline V gene has CDR1 SGDLS and CDR2 YYNGEE. The V end was cut by 1 base, the J end by 4 bases, with 8 bases between. CDR3 nucleotide sequence: TGTGCCAGCAGCGTAAATGGCCCCTATGGCTACACCTTC. It yields the protein CASSVNGPYGYTF.

This clone was recorded a few times. J is TRBJ2-7 and V is TRBV11-2; tentatively, D is TRBD1 or TRBD2 (5 bases each). The ends were cut back, 3 bases at V and 5 bases at J, with 11 bases in the middle. Germline assignment: CDR1 SGHAT and CDR2 FQNNGV. The CDR3 extends over 13 amino acids. The chain's CDR3 is CASSFGTTNEQYF. The CDR3 region has the DNA TGTGCCAGCAGCTTCGGGACCACTAACGAGCAGTACTTC.

This chain connects TRBV7-8 to TRBJ2-7; no definite D call. This CDR3 contains 13 residues. Germline loops: CDR1 SGHVS, CDR2 FQNEAQ. The V end was cut by 2 bases, the J end by 0 bases, with 5 bases between. CDR3 sequence (DNA): TGTGCCAGCAGCTTAAGCATCTCCTACGAGCAGTACTTC. This encodes CASSLSISYEQYF.

The chain links TRBV7-8 to TRBJ2-2; D call uncertain. The CDR3 is 13 amino acids. The germline gives CDR1 SGHVS, CDR2 FQNEAQ. Trimming removed 8 bases at V and 4 bases at J, with 11 bases between. In DNA, the CDR3 is TGTGCCAGCGCGTCGCGGAGCACCGGGGAGCTGTTTTTT. This translates into CASASRSTGELFF. The complete variable domain, with remaining parts taken from reference TRBV7-8 and TRBJ2-2, reads GAGVSQSPRYKVAKRGQDVALRCDPISGHVSLFWYQQALGQGPEFLTYFQNEAQLDKSGLPSDRFFAERPEGSVSTLKIQRTQQEDSAVYLCASASRSTGELFFGEGSRLTVL.

This rearrangement joins TRBV13 to TRBJ2-3, with 10 bases identical to TRBD2. There are 17 residues in the CDR3. Unmatched junction bases numbered 9, after V lost 4 bases and J lost 2 bases. Germline V CDR1 and CDR2: PRHDT, FYEKMQ (reference sequence). In DNA, the CDR3 is TGTGCCAGCAGCTCCTCTAGCGGGGGCGACTCCACAGATACGCAGTATTTT. This sequence encodes CASSSSSGGDSTDTQYF.

The V call is TRBV27, the J call TRBJ2-6, with D uncertain. CDR1 is MNHEY, CDR2 SMNVEV, per germline (reference sequence). V lost 2 bases and J lost 0, with 14 bases in between. This CDR3 region has 18 residues. CDR3 in DNA: TGTGCCAGCAGTTTACTCACCGGGTTCCACTCTGGGGCCAACGTCCTGACTTTC. Amino acid sequence: CASSLLTGFHSGANVLTF.

This chain links TRBV4-3 with TRBJ1-4; D not resolved. CDR3 length: 13 amino acids. Per germline, CDR1 LGHNA and CDR2 YSLEER. The germline V and J ends were trimmed by 0 bases and 8 bases, with 7 bases remaining between them. Here the CDR3 DNA reads TGCGCCAGCAGCCAAGATGCGGGGGAAAAACTGTTTTTT. Protein sequence: CASSQDAGEKLFF.

V is TRBV18 and J is TRBJ1-1; 10 bases are a match to TRBD1. The germline V gene encodes CDR1 KGHSH and CDR2 LQKENI. Trimming took 2 bases from V and 3 from J; bases not matched to a gene: 3. The length of the CDR3 is 15 residues. The CDR3 loop reads CASSPDRGRDTEAFF. The CDR3 DNA sequence: TGTGCCAGCTCACCAGACAGGGGGCGCGACACTGAAGCTTTCTTT.

Points on this clone: The sample contains more than one DNA sequence encoding this CDR3. The chain links TRBV5-1 to TRBJ2-5; D gene ambiguous. CDR3 length: 14 amino acids. The V gene's germline CDR1 is SGHRS and CDR2 YFSETQ. Trimming took off 0 bases at V and 2 bases at J, with 8 bases between the two ends. In DNA form, the CDR3 reads TGCGCCAGCAGCTTGGCCGGCTATCAAGAGACCCAGTACTTC. Its protein product is CASSLAGYQETQYF.

The gene calls are TRBV4-2 and TRBJ2-7; D is uncertain. The CDR3 loop spans 13 amino acids. Germline V gene data show CDR1 as LGHNA and CDR2 as YNFKEQ. The V gene lost 1 base and the J gene lost 1 base, with 5 bases spanning the gap. The CDR3 coding sequence is TGTGCCAGCAGCCAAGGGGTGTCCTACGAGCAGTACTTC. Translation: CASSQGVSYEQYF.

J is TRBJ1-1 and V is TRBV6-6; D not resolved. The CDR3 has 13 amino acids. Germline V gene sequence: CDR1 MNHNY, CDR2 SVGAGI (reference sequence). V lost 4 bases, J lost 1 base, and 7 bases lay in between. The CDR3 DNA reads TGTGCCAGCAGTTTATTGTGGAACACTGAAGCTTTCTTT. Translating it yields CASSLLWNTEAFF.

V is TRBV5-1 and J is TRBJ2-3; the D gene is possibly TRBD2 (5 bases). Germline CDR1 and CDR2: SGHRS and YFSETQ. This CDR3 is 15 amino acids long. Trimming removed 4 bases at V and 0 bases at J, with 12 bases between. The CDR3 protein is CASSTSGTSTDTQYF. CDR3 nucleotides: TGCGCCAGCAGCACAAGCGGTACTAGCACAGATACGCAGTATTTT. Variable domain in full (rest from reference TRBV5-1 and TRBJ2-3): KAGVTQTPRYLIKTRGQQVTLSCSPISGHRSVSWYQQTPGQGLQFLFEYFSETQRNKGNFPGRFSGRQFSNSRSEMNVSTLELGDSALYLCASSTSGTSTDTQYFGPGTRLTVL.

In its sample, this clone was seen a few times. The chain is built from TRBV2 and TRBJ1-2; 8 positions agree with TRBD1. The CDR3 spans 13 residues. Germline V gene sequence: CDR1 SNHLY, CDR2 FYNNEI. Unmatched junction bases numbered 6, after V lost 4 bases and J lost 8 bases. CDR3 in DNA: TGTGCCAGCAGTGCCCAAGGACAGGGCGGCTACACCTTC. Protein: CASSAQGQGGYTF. The whole variable domain, filled in from reference TRBV2 and TRBJ1-2, reads EPEVTQTPSHQVTQMGQEVILRCVPISNHLYFYWYRQILGQKVEFLVSFYNNEISEKSEIFDDQFSVERPDGSNFTLKIRSTKLEDSAMYFCASSAQGQGGYTFGSGTRLTVV.

The V and J genes are TRBV4-3 and TRBJ2-1; tentatively, D is TRBD2 (6 bases). The CDR3 consists of 15 residues. The germline CDR1 and CDR2 sequences are LGHNA and YSLEER. V lost 1 base and J 5 bases, leaving 12 bases between the germline ends. The CDR3: CASSQGGLPNNEQFF. DNA of the CDR3: TGCGCCAGCAGCCAAGGGGGACTTCCAAACAATGAGCAGTTCTTC.

The chain recombines TRBV19 with TRBJ1-1; perhaps TRBD1 as D (5 bases). V was pared by 5 bases and J by 5 bases, with 15 bases between. The germline gives CDR1 LNHDA, CDR2 SQIVND (reference sequence). This CDR3 spans 14 amino acids. The CDR3 region has the DNA TGTGCCAGTAGTCCCCAGGGCAGTGGGACTGAAGCTTTCTTT. Encoded protein: CASSPQGSGTEAFF.

This clone is classed as medium-sized (0.01 to 0.1%). Germline is not matched at one junction end, which may reflect a read error. The V gene is TRBV7-7, the J gene TRBJ2-3; no clear D gene. CDR3 length: 13 residues. Germline V gives CDR1 SSHAT, CDR2 FNYEAQ (reference sequence). The CDR3 is CASSSSIADTQYF. The CDR3 DNA sequence: TGTGCTAGCAGCTCAAGTATCGCAGATACGCAGTATTTT. Full variable domain (remainder filled in from reference TRBV7-7 and TRBJ2-3): GAGVSQSPRYKVTKRGQDVTLRCDPISSHATLYWYQQALGQGPEFLTYFNYEAQPDKSGLPSDRFSAERPEGSISTLTIQRTEQRDSAMYRCASSSSIADTQYFGPGTRLTVL.

The rearrangement joins TRBV5-1 to TRBJ2-3, with D possibly matching TRBD1 (6 bases). CDR1 and CDR2 from the germline V gene are SGHRS and YFSETQ. V was clipped by 1 base and J by 4 bases, with 10 bases between them. The length of the CDR3 is 14 residues. In nucleotides, the CDR3 is TGCGCCAGCAGCTTGACAGGGTGGGCAGATACGCAGTATTTT. Translation gives CASSLTGWADTQYF.

The chain combines TRBV23-1 with TRBJ1-1; D unresolved. TRBV23-1 is an ORF, with its function uncertain. Trimming stripped 2 bases from V and 1 base from J, with 2 bases between. The CDR3 spans 12 residues. CDR3 DNA sequence: TGCGCCAGCAGTCAAGGGAACACTGAAGCTTTCTTT. Translating it yields CASSQGNTEAFF.